This TCR beta chain was recovered during a study of blood T cell repertoires in COVID-19. Turning to the study itself: Acute-phase and convalescent COVID-19 samples originated in the United States, Italy and Spain. T cells, B-cell-depleted T cells, or PBMCs provided the cDNA or gDNA that served as material.

This clone was observed once. In the source study's methods: Amplified reference gene primers provided the basis for estimating nucleated cell counts. Sequenced by immunoSEQ multiplex PCR; TCRdb stores in-frame clones only, minus some. V and J calls and clone size are copied from that table; D and trimming were computed from the DNA. This table has about 73,000 clones, about 82% appearing once. The CDR3 has 15 residues. V dropped 6 bases and J dropped 5; count of bases not matched to a gene: 11. Germline CDR1 is MNHEY and CDR2 is SVGAGI. The sequence was obtained from an older woman with acute or convalescent COVID-19. The specimen sequenced was peripheral blood. The chain recombines TRBV6-5 with TRBJ2-7, with 9 bases matching TRBD1. This CDR3 is CASSLDRGFSNEQYF. The CDR3, as DNA: TGTGCCAGCAGCCTGGACAGGGGTTTTTCCAACGAGCAGTACTTC.